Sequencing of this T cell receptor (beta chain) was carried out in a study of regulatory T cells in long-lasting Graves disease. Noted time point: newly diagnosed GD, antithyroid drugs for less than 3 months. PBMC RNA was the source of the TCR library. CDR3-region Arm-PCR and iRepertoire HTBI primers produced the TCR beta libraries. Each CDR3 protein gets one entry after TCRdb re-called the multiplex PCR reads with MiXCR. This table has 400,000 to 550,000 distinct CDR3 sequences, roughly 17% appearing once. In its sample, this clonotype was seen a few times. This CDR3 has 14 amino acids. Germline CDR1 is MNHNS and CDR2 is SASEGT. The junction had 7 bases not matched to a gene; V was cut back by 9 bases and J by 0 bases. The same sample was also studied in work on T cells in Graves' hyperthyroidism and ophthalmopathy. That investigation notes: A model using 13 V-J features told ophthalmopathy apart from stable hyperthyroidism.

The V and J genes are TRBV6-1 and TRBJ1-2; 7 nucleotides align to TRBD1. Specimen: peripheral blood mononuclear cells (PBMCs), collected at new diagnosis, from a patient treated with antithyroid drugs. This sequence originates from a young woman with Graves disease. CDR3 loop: CASARDSPNYGYTF. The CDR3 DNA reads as TGTGCCAGTGCCCGGGACAGTCCTAACTATGGCTACACCTTC.